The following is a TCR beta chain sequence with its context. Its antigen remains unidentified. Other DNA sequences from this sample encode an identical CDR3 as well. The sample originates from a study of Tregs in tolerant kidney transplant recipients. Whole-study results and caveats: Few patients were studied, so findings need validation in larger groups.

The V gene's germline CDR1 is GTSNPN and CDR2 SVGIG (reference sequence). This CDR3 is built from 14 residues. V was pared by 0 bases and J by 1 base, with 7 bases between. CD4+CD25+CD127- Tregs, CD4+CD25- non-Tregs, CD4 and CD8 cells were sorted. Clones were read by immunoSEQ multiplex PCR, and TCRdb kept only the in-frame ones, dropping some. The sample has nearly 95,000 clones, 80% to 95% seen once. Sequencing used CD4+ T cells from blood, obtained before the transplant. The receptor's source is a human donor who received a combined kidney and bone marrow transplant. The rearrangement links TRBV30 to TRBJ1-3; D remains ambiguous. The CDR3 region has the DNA TGTGCCTGGAGTGTAGGAGTTTCTGGAAACACCATATATTTT. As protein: CAWSVGVSGNTIYF.